In this sample, the clone carrying this T cell receptor beta chain turned up a few times. This CDR3 has 13 residues. Germline V CDR1 and CDR2: WNHNN, SYGVQD (reference sequence). TCRdb's table, derived via immunoSEQ multiplex PCR, lists solely in-frame clones and lacks some. The table includes some 2,000,000 clones, 85% to 95% detected once. The data derive from a study of shared clonotypes between healthy human individuals. Sequencing was carried out using naive CD4+ T cells sorted from blood. Subset noted: CD45RA+ positively selected. The receptor comes from a man aged 18 to 30 in good health. The V and J genes are TRBV10-1 and TRBJ2-5; tentative D call: TRBD2 (6 bases). With the DNA end fitting TRBJ2-7 better, the J assignment may be wrong. The CDR3 sequence is CASSELISGEQYF. The CDR3 region has the DNA TGCGCCAGCAGTGAGTTAATTAGCGGCGAGCAGTACTTC.